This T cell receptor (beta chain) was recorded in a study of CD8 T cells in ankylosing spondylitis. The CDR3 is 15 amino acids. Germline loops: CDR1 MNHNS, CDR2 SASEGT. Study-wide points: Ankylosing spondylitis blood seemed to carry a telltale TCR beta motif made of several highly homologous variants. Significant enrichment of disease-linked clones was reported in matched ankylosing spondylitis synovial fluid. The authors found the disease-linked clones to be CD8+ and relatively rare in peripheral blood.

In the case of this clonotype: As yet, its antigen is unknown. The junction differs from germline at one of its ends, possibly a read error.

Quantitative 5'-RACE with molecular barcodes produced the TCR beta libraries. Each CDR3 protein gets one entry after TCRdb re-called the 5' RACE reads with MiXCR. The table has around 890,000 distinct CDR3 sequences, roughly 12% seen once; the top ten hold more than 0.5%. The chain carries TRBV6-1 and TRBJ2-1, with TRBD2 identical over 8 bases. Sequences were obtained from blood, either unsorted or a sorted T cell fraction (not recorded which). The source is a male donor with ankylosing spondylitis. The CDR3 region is CASREAGVRWNEQFF. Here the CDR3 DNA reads TGTGCCAGCAGAGAAGCGGGAGTCCGGTGGAATGAGCAGTTCTTC.